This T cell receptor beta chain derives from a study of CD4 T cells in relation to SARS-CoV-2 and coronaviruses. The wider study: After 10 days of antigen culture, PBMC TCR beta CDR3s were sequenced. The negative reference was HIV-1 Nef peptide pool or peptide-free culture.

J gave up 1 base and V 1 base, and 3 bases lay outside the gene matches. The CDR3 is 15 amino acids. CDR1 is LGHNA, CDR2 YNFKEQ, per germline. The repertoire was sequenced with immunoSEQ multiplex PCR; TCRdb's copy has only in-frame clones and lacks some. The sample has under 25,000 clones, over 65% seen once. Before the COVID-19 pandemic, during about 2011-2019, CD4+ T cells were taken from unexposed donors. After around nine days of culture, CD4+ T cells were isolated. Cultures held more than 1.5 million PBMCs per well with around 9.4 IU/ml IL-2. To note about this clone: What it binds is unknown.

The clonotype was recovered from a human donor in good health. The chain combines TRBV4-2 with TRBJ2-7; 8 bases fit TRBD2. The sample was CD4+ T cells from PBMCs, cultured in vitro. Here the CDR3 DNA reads TGTGCCAGCAGCCAAGGTAGCGGGACTTCCTACGAGCAGTACTTC. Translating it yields CASSQGSGTSYEQYF.